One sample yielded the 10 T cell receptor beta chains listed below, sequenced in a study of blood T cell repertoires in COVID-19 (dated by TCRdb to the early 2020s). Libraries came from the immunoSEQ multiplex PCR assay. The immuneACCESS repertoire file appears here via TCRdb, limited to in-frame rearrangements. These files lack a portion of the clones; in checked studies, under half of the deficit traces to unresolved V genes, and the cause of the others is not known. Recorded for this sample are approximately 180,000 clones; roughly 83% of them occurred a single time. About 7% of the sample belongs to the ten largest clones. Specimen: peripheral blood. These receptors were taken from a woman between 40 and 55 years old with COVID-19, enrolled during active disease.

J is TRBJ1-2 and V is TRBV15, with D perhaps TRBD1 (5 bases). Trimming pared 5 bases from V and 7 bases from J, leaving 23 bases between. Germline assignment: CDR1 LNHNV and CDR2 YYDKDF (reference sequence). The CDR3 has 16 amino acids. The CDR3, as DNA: TGTGCCACCAGCGCAGGGTCGGCAGGGAGGATAGGTGGCTACACCTTC. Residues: CATSAGSAGRIGGYTF.

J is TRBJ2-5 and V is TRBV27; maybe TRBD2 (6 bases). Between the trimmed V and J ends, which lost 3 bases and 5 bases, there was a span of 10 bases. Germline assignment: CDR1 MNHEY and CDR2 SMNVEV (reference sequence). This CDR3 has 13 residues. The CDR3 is CASSLTRGETQYF. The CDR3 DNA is TGTGCCAGCAGTTTGACTCGGGGGGAGACCCAGTACTTC.

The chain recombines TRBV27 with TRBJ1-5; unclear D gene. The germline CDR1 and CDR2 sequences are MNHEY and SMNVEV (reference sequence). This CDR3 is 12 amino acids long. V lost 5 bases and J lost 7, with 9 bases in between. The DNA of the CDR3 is TGTGCCAGCAGTGCGGGGTGGCAGCCCCAGCATTTT. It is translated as CASSAGWQPQHF.

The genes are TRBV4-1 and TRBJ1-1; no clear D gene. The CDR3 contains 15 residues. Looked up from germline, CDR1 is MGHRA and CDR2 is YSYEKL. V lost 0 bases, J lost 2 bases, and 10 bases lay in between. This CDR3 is CASSQDSQVNTEAFF. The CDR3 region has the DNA TGCGCCAGCAGCCAAGATTCCCAGGTTAACACTGAAGCTTTCTTT.

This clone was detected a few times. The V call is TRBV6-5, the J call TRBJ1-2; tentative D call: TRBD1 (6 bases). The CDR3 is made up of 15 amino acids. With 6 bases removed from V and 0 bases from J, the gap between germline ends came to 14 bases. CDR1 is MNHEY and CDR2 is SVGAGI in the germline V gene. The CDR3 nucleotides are TGTGCCAGCAGGGGACATACTCCGGCTAACTATGGCTACACCTTC. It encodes CASRGHTPANYGYTF.

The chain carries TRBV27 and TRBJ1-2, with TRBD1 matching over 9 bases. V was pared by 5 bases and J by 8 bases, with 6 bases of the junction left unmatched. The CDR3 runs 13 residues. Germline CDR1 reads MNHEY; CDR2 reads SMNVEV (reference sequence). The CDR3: CASSPGTGWGYTF. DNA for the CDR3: TGTGCCAGCAGTCCCGGGACAGGGTGGGGCTACACCTTC.

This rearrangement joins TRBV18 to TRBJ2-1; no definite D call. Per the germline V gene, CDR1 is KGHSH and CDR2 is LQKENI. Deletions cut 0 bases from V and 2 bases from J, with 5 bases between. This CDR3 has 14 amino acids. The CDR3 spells CASSPPNPYNEQFF. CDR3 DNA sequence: TGTGCCAGCTCACCACCCAATCCCTACAATGAGCAGTTCTTC.

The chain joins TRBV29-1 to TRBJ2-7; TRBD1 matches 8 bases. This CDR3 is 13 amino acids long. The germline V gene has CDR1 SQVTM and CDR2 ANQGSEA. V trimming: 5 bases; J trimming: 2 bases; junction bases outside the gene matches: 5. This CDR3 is CSVQGALTYEQYF. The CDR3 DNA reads TGCAGCGTTCAGGGGGCACTAACCTACGAGCAGTACTTC.

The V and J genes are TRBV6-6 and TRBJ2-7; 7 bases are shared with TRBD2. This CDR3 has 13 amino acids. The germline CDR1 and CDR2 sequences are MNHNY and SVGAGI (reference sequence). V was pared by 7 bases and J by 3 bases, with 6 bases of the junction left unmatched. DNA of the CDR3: TGTGCCAGCATGAGGGAGGGCCTCTACGAGCAGTACTTC. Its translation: CASMREGLYEQYF.

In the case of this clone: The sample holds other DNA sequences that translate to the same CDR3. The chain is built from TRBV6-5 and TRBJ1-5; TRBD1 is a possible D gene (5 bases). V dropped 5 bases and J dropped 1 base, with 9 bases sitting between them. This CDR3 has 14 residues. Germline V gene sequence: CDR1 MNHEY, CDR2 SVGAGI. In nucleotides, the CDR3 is TGTGCCAGCAGTCCCCAGGGAAGCAATCAGCCCCAGCATTTT. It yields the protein CASSPQGSNQPQHF.